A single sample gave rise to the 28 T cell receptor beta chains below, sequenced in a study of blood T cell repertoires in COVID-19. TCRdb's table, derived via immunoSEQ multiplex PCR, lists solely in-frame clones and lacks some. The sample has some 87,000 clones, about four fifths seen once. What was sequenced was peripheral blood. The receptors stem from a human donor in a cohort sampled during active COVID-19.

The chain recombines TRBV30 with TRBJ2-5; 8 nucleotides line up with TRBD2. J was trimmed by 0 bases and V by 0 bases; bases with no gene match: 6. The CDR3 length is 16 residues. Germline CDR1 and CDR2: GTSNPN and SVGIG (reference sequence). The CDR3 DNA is TGTGCCTGGAGTGTAGACAATAGCGGGAACCAAGAGACCCAGTACTTC. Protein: CAWSVDNSGNQETQYF.

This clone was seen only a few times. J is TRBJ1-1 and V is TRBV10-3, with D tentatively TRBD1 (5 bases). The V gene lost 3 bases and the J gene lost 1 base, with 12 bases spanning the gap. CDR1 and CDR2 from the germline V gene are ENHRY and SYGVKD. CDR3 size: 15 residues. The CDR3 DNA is TGTGCCATCAGTGATCTCCAGGGAACGAACACTGAAGCTTTCTTT. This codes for CAISDLQGTNTEAFF.

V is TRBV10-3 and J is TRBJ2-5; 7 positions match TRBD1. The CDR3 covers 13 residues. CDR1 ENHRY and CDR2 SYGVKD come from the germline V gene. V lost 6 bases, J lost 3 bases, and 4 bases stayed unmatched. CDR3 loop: CAISNRGEETQYF. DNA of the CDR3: TGTGCCATCAGCAACAGGGGCGAAGAGACCCAGTACTTC.

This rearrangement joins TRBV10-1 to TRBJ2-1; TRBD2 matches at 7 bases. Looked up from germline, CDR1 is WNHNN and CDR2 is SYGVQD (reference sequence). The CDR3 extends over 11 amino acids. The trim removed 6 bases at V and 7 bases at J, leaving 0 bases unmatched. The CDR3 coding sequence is TGCGCCAGCAGCGGGGGGAATGAGCAGTTCTTC. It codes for CASSGGNEQFF.

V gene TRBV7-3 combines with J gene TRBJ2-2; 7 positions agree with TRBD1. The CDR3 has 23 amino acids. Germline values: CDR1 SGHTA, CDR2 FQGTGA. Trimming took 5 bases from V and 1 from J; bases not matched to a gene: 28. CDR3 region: CASSVSLAEGQPHPTLNTGELFF. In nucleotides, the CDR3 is TGTGCCAGCAGCGTAAGCTTAGCCGAGGGACAGCCACATCCAACTCTGAACACCGGGGAGCTGTTTTTT. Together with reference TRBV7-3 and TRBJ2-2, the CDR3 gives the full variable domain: GAGVSQTPSNKVTEKGKYVELRCDPISGHTALYWYRQSLGQGPEFLIYFQGTGAADDSGLPNDRFFAVRPEGSVSTLKIQRTERGDSAVYLCASSVSLAEGQPHPTLNTGELFFGEGSRLTVL.

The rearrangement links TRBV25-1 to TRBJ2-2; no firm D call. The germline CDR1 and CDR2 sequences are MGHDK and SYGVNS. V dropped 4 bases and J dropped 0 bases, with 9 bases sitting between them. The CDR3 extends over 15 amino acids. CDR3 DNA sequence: TGTGCCAGCAGTGCTAAAGGAGCGAACACCGGGGAGCTGTTTTTT. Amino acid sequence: CASSAKGANTGELFF.

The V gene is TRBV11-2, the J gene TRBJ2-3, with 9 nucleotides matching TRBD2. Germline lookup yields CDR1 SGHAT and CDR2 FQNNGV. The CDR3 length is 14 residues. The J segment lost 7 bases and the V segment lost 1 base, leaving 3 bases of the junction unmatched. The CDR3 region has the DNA TGTGCCAGCAGCTTAGCTAGCGGGGAGTATACGCAGTATTTT. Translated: CASSLASGEYTQYF.

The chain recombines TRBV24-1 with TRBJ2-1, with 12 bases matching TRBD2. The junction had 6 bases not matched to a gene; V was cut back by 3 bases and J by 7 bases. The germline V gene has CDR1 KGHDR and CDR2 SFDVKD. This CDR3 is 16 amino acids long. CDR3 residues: CATSDPTSGRLNEQFF. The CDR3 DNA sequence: TGTGCCACCAGTGATCCGACTAGCGGGAGACTAAATGAGCAGTTCTTC.

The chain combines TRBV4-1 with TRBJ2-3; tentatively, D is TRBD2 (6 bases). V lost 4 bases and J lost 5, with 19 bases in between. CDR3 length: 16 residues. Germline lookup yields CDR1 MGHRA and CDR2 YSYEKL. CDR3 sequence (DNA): TGCGCCAGCAGCCTTTCTAATACGGGAGCTAAAGATACGCAGTATTTT. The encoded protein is CASSLSNTGAKDTQYF.

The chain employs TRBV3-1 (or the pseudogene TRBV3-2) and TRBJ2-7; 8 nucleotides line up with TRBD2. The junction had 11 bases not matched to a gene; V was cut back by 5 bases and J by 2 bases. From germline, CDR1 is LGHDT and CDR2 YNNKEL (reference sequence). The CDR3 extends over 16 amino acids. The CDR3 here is CASSSKASGRPYEQYF. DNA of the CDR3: TGTGCCAGCAGCTCTAAAGCGAGCGGGAGACCCTACGAGCAGTACTTC.

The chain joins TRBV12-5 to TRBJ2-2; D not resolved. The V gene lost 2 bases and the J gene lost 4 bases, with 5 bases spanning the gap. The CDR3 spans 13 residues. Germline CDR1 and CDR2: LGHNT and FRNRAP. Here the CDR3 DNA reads TGTGCTAGTGGTTTGATCGGCACCGGGGAGCTGTTTTTT. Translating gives CASGLIGTGELFF.

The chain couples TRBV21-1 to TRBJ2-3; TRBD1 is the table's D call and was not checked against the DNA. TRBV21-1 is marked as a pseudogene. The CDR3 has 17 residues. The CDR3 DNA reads TGTGCCAGCAGCACAAGGAAGGGACAGGGGGCAGCAGATACGCAGTATTTT. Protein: CASSTRKGQGAADTQYF.

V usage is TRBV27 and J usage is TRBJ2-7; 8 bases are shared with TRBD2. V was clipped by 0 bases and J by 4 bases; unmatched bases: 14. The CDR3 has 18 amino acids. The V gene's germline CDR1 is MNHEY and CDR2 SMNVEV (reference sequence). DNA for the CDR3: TGTGCCAGCAGTTTATCGGGGACTAGTCCGAGCCTTCGTTACGAGCAGTACTTC. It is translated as CASSLSGTSPSLRYEQYF.

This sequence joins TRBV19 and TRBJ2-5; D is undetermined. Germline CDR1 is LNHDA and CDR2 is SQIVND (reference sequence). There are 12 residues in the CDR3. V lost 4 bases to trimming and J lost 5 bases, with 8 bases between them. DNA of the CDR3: TGTGCCAGTAGTAGTGGTCGGGAGACCCAGTACTTC. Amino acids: CASSSGRETQYF.

CDR3 sequence reads: CASSFKRYEQYF. As DNA, the CDR3 is TGTGCCAGCAGTTTTAAGAGATACGAGCAGTACTTC. V usage is TRBV28 and J usage is TRBJ2-7, with D uncertain. The CDR3 length is 12 residues. Germline assignment: CDR1 MDHEN and CDR2 SYDVKM. V gave up 3 bases and J gave up 4 bases, with 7 bases separating them. The full variable domain, completed using reference TRBV28 and TRBJ2-7, is DVKVTQSSRYLVKRTGEKVFLECVQDMDHENMFWYRQDPGLGLRLIYFSYDVKMKEKGDIPEGYSVSREKKERFSLILESASTNQTSMYLCASSFKRYEQYFGPGTRLTVT.

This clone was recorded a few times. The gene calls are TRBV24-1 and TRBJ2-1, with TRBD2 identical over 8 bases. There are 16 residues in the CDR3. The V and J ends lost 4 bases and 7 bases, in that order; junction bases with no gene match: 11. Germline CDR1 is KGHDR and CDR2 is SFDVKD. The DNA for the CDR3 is TGTGCCACCAGTGAGCCCCCGGGACTAGGTCCAAATGAGCAGTTCTTC. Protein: CATSEPPGLGPNEQFF.

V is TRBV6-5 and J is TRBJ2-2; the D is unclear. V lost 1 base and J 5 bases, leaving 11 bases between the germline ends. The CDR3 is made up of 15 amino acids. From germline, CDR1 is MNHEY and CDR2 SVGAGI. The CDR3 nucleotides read TGTGCCAGCAGTTACTTGCGACAACGGACCGGGGAGCTGTTTTTT. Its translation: CASSYLRQRTGELFF.

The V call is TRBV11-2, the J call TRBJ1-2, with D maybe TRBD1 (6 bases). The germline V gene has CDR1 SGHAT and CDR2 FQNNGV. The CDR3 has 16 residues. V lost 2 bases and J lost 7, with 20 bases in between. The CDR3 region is CASSLQRITGSSGYTF. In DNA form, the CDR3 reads TGTGCCAGCAGCTTACAACGCATCACAGGGTCATCTGGCTACACCTTC.

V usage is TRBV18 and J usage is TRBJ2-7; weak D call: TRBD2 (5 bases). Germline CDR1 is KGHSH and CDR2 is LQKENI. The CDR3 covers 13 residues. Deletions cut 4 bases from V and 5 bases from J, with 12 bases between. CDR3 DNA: TGTGCCAGCTCACTACTAGGGCTTGACGAGCAGTACTTC. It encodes CASSLLGLDEQYF.

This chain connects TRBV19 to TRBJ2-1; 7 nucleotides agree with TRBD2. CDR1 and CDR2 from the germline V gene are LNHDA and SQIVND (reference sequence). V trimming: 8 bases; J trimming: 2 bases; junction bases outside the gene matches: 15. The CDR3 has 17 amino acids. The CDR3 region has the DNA TGTGCCAGTCAGTCCGGGACTACACGGCCTGCCTACAATGAGCAGTTCTTC. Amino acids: CASQSGTTRPAYNEQFF.

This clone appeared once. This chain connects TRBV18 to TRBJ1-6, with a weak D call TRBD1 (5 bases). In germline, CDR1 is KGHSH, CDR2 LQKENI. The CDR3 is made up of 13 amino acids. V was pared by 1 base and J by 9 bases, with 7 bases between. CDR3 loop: CASSPRGGSPLHF. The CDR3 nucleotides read TGTGCCAGCTCACCACGGGGGGGTTCACCCCTCCACTTT.

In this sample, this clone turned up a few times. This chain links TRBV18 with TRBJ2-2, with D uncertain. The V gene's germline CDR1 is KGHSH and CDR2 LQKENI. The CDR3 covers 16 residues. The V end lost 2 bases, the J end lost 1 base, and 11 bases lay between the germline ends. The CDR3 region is CASSPVGPMNTGELFF. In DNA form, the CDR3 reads TGTGCCAGCTCACCAGTGGGCCCAATGAACACCGGGGAGCTGTTTTTT.

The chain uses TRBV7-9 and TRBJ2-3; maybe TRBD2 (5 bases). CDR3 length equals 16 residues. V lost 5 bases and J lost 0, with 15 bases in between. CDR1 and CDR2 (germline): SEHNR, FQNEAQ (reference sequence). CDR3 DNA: TGTGCCAGCAGCCCCTGGAGGACGCATAGCACAGATACGCAGTATTTT. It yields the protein CASSPWRTHSTDTQYF.

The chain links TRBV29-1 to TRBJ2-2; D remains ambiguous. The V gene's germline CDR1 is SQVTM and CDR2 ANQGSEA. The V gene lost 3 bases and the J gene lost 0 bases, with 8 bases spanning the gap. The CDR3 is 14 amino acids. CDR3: CSVEPGSNTGELFF. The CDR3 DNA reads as TGCAGCGTTGAGCCGGGTTCGAACACCGGGGAGCTGTTTTTT.

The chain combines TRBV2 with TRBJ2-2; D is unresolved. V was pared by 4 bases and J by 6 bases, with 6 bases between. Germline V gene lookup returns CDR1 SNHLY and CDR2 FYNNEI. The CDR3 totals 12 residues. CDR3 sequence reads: CASSVAAGELFF. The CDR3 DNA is TGTGCCAGCAGTGTGGCGGCCGGGGAGCTGTTTTTT.

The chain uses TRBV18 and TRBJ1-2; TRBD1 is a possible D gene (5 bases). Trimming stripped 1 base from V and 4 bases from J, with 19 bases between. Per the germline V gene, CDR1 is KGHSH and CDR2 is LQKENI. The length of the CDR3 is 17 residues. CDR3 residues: CASSPLREPSGFYGYTF. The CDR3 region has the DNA TGTGCCAGCTCACCACTGAGAGAACCTTCAGGGTTCTATGGCTACACCTTC.

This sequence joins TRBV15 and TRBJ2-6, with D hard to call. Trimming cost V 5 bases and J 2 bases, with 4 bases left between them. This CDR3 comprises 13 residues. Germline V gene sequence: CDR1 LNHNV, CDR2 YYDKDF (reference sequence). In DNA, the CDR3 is TGTGCCACCAGCCCCGCTGGGGCCAACGTCCTGACTTTC. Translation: CATSPAGANVLTF. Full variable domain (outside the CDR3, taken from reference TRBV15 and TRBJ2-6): DAMVIQNPRYQVTQFGKPVTLSCSQTLNHNVMYWYQQKSSQAPKLLFHYYDKDFNNEADTPDNFQSRRPNTSFCFLDIRSPGLGDTAMYLCATSPAGANVLTFGAGSRLTVL.

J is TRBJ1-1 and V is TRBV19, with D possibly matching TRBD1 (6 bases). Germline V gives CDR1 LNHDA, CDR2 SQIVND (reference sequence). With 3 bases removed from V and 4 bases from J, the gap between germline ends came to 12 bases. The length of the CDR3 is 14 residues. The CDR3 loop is CASSIGGSGTEAFF. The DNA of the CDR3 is TGTGCCAGTAGTATTGGGGGCTCGGGCACTGAAGCTTTCTTT. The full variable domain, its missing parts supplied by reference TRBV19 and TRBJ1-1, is DGGITQSPKYLFRKEGQNVTLSCEQNLNHDAMYWYRQDPGQGLRLIYYSQIVNDFQKGDIAEGYSVSREKKESFPLTVTSAQKNPTAFYLCASSIGGSGTEAFFGQGTRLTVV.